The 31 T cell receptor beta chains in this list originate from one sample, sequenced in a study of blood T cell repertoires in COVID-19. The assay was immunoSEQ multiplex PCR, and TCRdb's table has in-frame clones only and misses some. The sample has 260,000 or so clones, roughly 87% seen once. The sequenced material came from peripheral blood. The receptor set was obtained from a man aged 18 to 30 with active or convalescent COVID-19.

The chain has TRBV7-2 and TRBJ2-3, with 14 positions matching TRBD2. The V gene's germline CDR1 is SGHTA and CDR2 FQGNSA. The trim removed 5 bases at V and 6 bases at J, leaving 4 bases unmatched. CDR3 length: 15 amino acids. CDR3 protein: CASSARLAGGDTQYF. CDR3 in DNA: TGTGCCAGCAGCGCCCGACTAGCGGGGGGGGATACGCAGTATTTT.

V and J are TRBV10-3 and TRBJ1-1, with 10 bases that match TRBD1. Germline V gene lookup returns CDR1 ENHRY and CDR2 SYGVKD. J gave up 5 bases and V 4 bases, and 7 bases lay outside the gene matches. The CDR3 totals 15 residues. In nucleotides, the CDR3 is TGTGCCATCAGTGCCCCGGGACAGGGGTTAACTGAAGCTTTCTTT. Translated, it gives CAISAPGQGLTEAFF.

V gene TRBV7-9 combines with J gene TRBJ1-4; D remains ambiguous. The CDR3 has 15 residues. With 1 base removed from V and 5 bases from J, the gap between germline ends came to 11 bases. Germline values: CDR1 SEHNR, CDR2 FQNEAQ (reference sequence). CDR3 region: CASSLEPTENEKLFF. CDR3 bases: TGTGCCAGCAGCTTAGAGCCCACAGAGAATGAAAAACTGTTTTTT.

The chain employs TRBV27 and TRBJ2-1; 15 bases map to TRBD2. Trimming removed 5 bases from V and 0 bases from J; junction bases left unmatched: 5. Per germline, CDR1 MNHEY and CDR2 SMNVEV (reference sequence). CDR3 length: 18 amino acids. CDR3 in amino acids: CASSPGTSGGNSYNEQFF. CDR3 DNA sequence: TGTGCCAGCAGTCCGGGGACTAGCGGGGGGAACTCCTACAATGAGCAGTTCTTC.

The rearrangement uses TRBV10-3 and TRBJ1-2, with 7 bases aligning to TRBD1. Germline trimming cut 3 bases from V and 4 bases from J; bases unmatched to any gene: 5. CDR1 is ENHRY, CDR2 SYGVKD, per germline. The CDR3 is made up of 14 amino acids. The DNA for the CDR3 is TGTGCCATCAGTGACGTGGGGACAGTCTATGGCTACACCTTC. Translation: CAISDVGTVYGYTF.

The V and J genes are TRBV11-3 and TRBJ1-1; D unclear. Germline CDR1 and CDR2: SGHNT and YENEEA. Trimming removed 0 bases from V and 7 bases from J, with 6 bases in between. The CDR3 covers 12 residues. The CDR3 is CASSLEAGEAFF. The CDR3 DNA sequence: TGTGCCAGCAGCTTAGAGGCGGGTGAAGCTTTCTTT.

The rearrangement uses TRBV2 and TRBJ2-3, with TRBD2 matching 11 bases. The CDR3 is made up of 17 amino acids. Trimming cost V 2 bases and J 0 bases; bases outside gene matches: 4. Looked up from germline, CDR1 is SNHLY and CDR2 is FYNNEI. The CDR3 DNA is TGTGCCAGCAGTGAATGGCTAGCGGGGGGTAGCACAGATACGCAGTATTTT. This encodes CASSEWLAGGSTDTQYF.

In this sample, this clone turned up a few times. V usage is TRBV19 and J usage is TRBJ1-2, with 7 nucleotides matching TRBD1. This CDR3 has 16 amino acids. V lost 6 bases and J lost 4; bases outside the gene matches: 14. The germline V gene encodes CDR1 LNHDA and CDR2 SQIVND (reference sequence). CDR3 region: CASSSPTGAVGYGYTF. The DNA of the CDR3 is TGTGCCAGTAGCTCCCCCACAGGGGCAGTCGGCTATGGCTACACCTTC.

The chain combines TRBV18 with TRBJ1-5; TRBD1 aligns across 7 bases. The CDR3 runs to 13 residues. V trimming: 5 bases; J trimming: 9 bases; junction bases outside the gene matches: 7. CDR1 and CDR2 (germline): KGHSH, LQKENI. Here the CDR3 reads CASSEGQEGPQHF. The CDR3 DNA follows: TGTGCCAGCTCAGAAGGACAGGAGGGGCCCCAGCATTTT.

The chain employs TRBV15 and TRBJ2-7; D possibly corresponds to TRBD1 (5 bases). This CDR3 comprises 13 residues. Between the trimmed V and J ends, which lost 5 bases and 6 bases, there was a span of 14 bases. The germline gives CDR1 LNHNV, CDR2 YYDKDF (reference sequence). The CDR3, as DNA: TGTGCCACCAGCCCCGACAGAACGGCCGAGCAGTACTTC. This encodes CATSPDRTAEQYF.

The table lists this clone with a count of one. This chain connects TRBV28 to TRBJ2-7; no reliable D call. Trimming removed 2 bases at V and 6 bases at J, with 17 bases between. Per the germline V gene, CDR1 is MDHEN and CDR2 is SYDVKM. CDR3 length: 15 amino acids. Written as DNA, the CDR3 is TGTGCCAGCAGTTTACCCCCCTTTTCCGGGTCCGAGCAGTACTTC. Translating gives CASSLPPFSGSEQYF.

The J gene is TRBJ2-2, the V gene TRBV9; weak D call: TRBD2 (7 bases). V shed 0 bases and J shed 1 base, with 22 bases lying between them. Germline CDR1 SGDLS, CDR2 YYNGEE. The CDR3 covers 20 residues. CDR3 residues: CASSVAPSPRGAENTGELFF. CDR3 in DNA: TGTGCCAGCAGCGTAGCTCCCTCCCCTCGGGGGGCCGAGAACACCGGGGAGCTGTTTTTT.

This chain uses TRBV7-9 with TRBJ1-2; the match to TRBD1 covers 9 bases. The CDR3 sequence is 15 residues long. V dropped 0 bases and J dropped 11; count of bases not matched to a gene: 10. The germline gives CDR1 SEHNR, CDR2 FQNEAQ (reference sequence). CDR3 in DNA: TGTGCCAGCAGCTTAGCGGGGACAGGGAAGATTAGGTACACCTTC. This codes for CASSLAGTGKIRYTF.

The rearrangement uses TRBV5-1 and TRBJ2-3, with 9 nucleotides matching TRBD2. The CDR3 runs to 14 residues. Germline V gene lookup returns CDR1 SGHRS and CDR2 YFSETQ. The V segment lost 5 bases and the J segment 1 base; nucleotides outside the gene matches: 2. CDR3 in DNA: TGCGCCAGCAGGTTAGCGGGGGGCACAGATACGCAGTATTTT. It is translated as CASRLAGGTDTQYF.

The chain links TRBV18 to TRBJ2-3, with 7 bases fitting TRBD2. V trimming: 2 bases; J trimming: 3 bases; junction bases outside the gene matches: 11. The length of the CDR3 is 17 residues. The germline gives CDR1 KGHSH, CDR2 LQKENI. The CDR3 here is CASSPSYTGGATDTQYF. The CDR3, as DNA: TGTGCCAGCTCACCAAGTTATACGGGGGGAGCGACAGATACGCAGTATTTT.

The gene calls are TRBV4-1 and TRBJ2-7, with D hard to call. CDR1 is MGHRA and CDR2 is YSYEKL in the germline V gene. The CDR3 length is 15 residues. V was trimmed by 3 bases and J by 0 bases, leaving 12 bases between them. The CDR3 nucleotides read TGCGCCAGCAGCCATCGCTGGGCCCCCTCCTACGAGCAGTACTTC. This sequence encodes CASSHRWAPSYEQYF.

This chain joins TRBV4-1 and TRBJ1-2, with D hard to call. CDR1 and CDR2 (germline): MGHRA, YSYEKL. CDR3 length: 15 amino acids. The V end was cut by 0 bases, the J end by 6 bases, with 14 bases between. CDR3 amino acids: CASSQEISLEDGYTF. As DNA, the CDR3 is TGCGCCAGCAGCCAAGAAATCTCCCTAGAGGATGGCTACACCTTC.

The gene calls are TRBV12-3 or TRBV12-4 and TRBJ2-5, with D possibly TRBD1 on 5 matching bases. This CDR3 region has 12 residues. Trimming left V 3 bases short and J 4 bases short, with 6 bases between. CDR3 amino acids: CASSFQGETQYF. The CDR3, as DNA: TGTGCCAGCAGTTTTCAGGGAGAGACCCAGTACTTC.

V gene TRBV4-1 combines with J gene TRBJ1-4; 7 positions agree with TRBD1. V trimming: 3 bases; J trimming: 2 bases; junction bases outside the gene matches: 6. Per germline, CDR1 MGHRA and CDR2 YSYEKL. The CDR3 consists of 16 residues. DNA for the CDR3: TGCGCCAGCAGCCAGGAACCGGGACAGACTAATGAAAAACTGTTTTTT. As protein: CASSQEPGQTNEKLFF.

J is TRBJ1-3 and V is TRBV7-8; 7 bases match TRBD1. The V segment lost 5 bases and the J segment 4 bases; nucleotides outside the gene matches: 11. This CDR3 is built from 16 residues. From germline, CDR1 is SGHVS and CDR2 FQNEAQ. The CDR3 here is CASSAYQGDRGNTIYF. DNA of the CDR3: TGTGCCAGCAGCGCTTATCAGGGGGACCGAGGAAACACCATATATTTT.

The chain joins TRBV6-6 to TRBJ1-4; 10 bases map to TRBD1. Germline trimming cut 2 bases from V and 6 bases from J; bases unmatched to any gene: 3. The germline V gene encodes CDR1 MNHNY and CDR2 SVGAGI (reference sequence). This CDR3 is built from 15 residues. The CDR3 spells CASSYPGTGDEKLFF. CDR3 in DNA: TGTGCCAGCAGTTACCCCGGGACAGGGGATGAAAAACTGTTTTTT.

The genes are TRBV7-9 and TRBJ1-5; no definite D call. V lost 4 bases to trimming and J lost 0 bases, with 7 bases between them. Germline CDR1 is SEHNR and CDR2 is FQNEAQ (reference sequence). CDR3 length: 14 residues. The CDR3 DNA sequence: TGTGCCAGCAGCTCAGGATATAGCAATCAGCCCCAGCATTTT. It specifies CASSSGYSNQPQHF.

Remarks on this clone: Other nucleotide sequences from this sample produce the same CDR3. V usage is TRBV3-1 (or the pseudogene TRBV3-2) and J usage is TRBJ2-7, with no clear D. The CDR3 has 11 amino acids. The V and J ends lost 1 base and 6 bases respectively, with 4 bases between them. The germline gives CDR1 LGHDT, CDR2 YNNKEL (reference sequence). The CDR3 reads CASSQASEQYF. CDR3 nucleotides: TGTGCCAGCAGCCAAGCCAGCGAGCAGTACTTC.

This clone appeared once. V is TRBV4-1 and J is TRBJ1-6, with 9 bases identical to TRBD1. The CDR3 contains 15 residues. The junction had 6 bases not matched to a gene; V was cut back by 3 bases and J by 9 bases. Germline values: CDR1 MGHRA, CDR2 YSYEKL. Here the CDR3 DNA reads TGCGCCAGCAGCCAGATGACAGGGGGGGTTTCACCCCTCCACTTT. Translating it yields CASSQMTGGVSPLHF.

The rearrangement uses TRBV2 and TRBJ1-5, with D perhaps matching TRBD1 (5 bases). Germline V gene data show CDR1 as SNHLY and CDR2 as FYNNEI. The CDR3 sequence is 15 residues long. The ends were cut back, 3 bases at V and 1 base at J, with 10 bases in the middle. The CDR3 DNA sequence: TGTGCCAGCAGTGAGTGGCAGGGAAGCAATCAGCCCCAGCATTTT. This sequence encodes CASSEWQGSNQPQHF.

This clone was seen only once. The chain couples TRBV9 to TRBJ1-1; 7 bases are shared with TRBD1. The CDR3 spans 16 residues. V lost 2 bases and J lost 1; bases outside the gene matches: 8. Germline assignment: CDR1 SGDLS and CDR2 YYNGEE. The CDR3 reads CASSVRGGFENTEAFF. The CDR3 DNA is TGTGCCAGCAGCGTTCGAGGGGGCTTTGAGAACACTGAAGCTTTCTTT.

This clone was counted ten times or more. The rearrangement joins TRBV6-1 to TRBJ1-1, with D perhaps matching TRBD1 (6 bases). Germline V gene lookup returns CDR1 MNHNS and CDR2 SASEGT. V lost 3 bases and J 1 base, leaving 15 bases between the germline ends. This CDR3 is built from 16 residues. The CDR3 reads CASSDHLGAGNTEAFF. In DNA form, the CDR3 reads TGTGCCAGCAGTGACCACCTGGGGGCTGGGAACACTGAAGCTTTCTTT.

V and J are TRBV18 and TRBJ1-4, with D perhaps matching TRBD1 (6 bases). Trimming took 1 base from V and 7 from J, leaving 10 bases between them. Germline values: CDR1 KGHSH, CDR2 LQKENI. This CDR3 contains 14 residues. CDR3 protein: CASSPLTGLEKLFF. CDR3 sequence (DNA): TGTGCCAGCTCACCACTCACAGGGCTTGAAAAACTGTTTTTT.

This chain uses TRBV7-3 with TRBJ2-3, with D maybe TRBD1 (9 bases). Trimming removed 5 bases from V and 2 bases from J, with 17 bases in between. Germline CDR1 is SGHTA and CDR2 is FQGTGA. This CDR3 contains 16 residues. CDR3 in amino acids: CASSQDRGLVTDTQYF. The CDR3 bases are TGTGCCAGCAGCCAGGACAGGGGACTAGTCACAGATACGCAGTATTTT.

The CDR3 nucleotides are TGTGCCAGTACCCCGTTTGCGGGGGGAGGAAATGAGCAGTTCTTC. Translated, it gives CASTPFAGGGNEQFF. The chain recombines TRBV19 with TRBJ2-1, with 8 bases lining up with TRBD2. Trimming cost V 7 bases and J 7 bases; bases outside gene matches: 12. The CDR3 consists of 15 residues. Germline V gene lookup returns CDR1 LNHDA and CDR2 SQIVND (reference sequence).

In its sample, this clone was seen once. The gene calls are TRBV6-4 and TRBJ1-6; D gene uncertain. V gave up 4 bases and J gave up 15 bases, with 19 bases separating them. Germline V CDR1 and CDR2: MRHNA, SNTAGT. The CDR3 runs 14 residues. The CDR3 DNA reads TGTGCCAGCAGTGGCCCGGGAGCCCCAAAAGACCTCCACTTT. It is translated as CASSGPGAPKDLHF.